The entry that follows covers one T cell receptor beta chain sequence. Its antigen is not known. The record originates from a study of T cell clonotyping in hematopoietic cell transplantation. The data were produced by immunoSEQ multiplex PCR, yet TCRdb's version contains in-frame clones alone and is incomplete. Counted here are fewer than 3,500 clones, under 65% occurring once; the ten biggest clones make up under 25%. Study-level points and caveats: Cells were unsorted, so CD4 and CD8 contributions were not separated. Few recipient clonotypes overlapped donors; over 95% were de novo at given depth. After transplant, recipient diversity fell while pathologically expanded clonotypes grew through day 180.

The CDR3 consists of 15 residues. Germline assignment: CDR1 SNHLY and CDR2 FYNNEI. The trim removed 7 bases at V and 5 bases at J, leaving 7 bases unmatched. The sequence came from a female patient between 25 and 45 years old who had an allogeneic stem cell transplant, so T cells may come from the graft donor. Some clones in this sample may be carry-over from other donors' samples. The specimen was peripheral blood mononuclear cells, collected 30 days after allogeneic stem cell transplant. V usage is TRBV2 and J usage is TRBJ1-6, with 8 bases fitting TRBD1. CDR3 protein: CASTPQGGNNSPLHF. The CDR3 bases are TGTGCCAGCACTCCACAGGGGGGGAATAATTCACCCCTCCACTTT.